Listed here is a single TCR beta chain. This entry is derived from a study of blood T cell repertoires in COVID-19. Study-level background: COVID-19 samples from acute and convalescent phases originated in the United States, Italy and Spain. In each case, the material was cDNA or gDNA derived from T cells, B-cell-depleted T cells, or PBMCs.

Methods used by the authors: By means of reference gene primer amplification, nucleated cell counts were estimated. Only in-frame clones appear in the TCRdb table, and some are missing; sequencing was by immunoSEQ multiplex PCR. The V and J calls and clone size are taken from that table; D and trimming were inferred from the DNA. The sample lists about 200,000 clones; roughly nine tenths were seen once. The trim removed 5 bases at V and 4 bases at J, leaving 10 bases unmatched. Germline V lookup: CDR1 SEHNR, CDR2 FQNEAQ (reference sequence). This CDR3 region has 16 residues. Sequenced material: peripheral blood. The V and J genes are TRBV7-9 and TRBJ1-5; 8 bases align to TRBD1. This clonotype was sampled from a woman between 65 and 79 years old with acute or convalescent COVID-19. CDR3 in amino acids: CASSQGQGLWNQPQHF. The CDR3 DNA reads TGTGCCAGCAGCCAAGGACAGGGACTTTGGAATCAGCCCCAGCATTTT.